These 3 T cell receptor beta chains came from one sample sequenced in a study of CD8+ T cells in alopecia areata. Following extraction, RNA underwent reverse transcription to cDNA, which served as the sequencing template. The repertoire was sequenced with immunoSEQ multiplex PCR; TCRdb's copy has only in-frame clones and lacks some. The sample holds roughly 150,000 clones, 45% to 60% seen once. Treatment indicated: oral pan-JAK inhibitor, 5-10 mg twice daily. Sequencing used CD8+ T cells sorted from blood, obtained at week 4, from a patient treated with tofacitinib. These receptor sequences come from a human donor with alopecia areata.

As DNA, the CDR3 is TGTGCCAGCAGTAACAGGGTCGCCGGGGAGCTGTTTTTT. Encoded protein: CASSNRVAGELFF. The chain links TRBV6-5 to TRBJ2-2; a possible D gene is TRBD1 (6 bases). Trimming shortened V by 5 bases and J by 6 bases, and 10 bases separated the two germline ends. The germline V gene encodes CDR1 MNHEY and CDR2 SVGAGI. There are 13 residues in the CDR3.

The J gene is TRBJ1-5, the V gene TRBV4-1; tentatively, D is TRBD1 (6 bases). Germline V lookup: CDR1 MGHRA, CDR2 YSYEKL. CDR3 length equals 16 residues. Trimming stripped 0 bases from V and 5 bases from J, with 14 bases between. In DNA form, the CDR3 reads TGCGCCAGCAGCCAAGATGGGCAGGACAGATATCAGCCCCAGCATTTT. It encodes CASSQDGQDRYQPQHF.

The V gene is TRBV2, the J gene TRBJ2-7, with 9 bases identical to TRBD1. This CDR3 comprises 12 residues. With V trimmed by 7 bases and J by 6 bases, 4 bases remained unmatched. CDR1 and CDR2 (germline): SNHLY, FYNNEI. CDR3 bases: TGTGCCAGCATGGGACAGGGTACCGAGCAGTACTTC. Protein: CASMGQGTEQYF.